A single TCR beta chain is shown here with its context. This clone has only one observation. No cognate antigen has been identified for it. No base qualities exist here, and no much larger clone lies one base off it. These data are taken from a study of blood T cell repertoires in COVID-19 (TCRdb year 2020). For the study in its entirety: The collaborator samples originated in the United States, Italy and Spain and spanned the acute and convalescent phases of COVID-19. The sample metadata nearly always contained a de-identified subject ID, COVID-19 status, age in years and sex. The repertoires were released in a freely available public database meant as a resource for research on the immune response to SARS-CoV-2. Deeply sampled blood TCRbeta repertoires from subjects exposed to, actively infected with, or recovered from COVID-19 were included in the dataset. The samples were drawn from the first 160 participants of the ongoing ImmuneRACE study and from about 1,200 subjects provided by 6 global collaborators. Where available, HLA class I and class II types were taken from metadata supplied by the sample provider and were not determined by assay-based typing. The prospective study material was composed of cDNA or gDNA derived from T cells, B-cell-depleted T cells, or PBMCs. General findings and caveats noted by the study authors: The amount of clinical and demographic metadata varied by source and participant and was provided uncurated.

Trimmed from V: 2 bases; trimmed from J: 7 bases; junction bases lacking a gene match: 2. The CDR3 has 14 amino acids, counting the end cysteine and phenylalanine. The read is trimmed to its CDR3 DNA, 42 bases read in frame from base 1. From the germline V gene (reference sequence), CDR1 is SGHKS and CDR2 is YYEKEE. Whole blood was collected in K2EDTA tubes by collaborating institutions according to the institutions' own protocols. For TCRbeta analysis, collaborators shipped samples in one of three forms: frozen whole blood, isolated PBMCs, or DNA extracted from either of those sample types. The immunoSEQ Assay, a bias-controlled multiplex PCR, was used to amplify TCRbeta CDR3 regions from genomic DNA. From the authors' description of their analysis: Nucleated cell counts per sample were estimated from amplification of reference gene primers within the assay. To quantify the absolute abundance of each unique TCRbeta CDR3 rearrangement, sequence reads were collapsed and filtered. Productive Simpson clonality was computed per sample as the square root of Simpson's diversity index over productive rearrangements. The clones in this table, taken by TCRdb from immuneACCESS, are in-frame only. Not every clone is retained; where verified, under half of the shortfall comes from an unresolved V gene, and the cause of the rest is unknown. That table is the source of V, J and clone size, and D and trimming were worked out from the DNA. Across this sample there are about 190,000 clones, with about 88% seen only once. The ten most abundant clones make up 1.1% of the sample.

The source material was peripheral blood. This sequence originates from a man aged 25-45 years with acute or convalescent COVID-19. The rearranged segments are TRBV5-5 and TRBJ1-6; 8 central bases correspond to TRBD1. The nucleotides are TGTGCCAGCAGCTTCGACAGGGGAAATTCACCCCTCCACTTT. This is translated as CASSFDRGNSPLHF. The CDR3 plus the reference TRBV5-5 and TRBJ1-6 genes for the other parts give the full variable domain: DAGVTQSPTHLIKTRGQQVTLRCSPISGHKSVSWYQQVLGQGPQFIFQYYEKEERGRGNFPDRFSARQFPNYSSELNVNALLLGDSALYLCASSFDRGNSPLHFGNGTRLTVT.